The 7 T cell receptor beta chains below come from one sample, sequenced in a study of T cell responses to AZD1222 COVID-19 vaccine. Using immunoSEQ multiplex PCR, the repertoire was profiled, and TCRdb retains in-frame clones only, with some absent. The sample has approximately 170,000 clones; more than 80% are singletons. The material sequenced was peripheral blood, taken on day 0 of AZD1222 vaccination. These receptors originate from an adult in good health.

V usage is TRBV7-3 and J usage is TRBJ2-7; 10 nucleotides match TRBD2. Losses at the gene ends were 5 bases for V and 3 bases for J; bases not matched to a gene: 1. This CDR3 spans 13 amino acids. Per the germline V gene, CDR1 is SGHTA and CDR2 is FQGTGA. Written as DNA, the CDR3 is TGTGCCAGCAGCCGGACTAGCGGCTACGAGCAGTACTTC. This translates into CASSRTSGYEQYF.

This chain connects TRBV27 to TRBJ2-6; D perhaps matches TRBD2 (5 bases). V gave up 5 bases and J gave up 0 bases, with 14 bases separating them. The CDR3 consists of 17 residues. CDR1 is MNHEY and CDR2 is SMNVEV in the germline V gene (reference sequence). CDR3: CASSPTASGSGANVLTF. The CDR3 DNA is TGTGCCAGCAGTCCCACCGCCAGCGGCTCTGGGGCCAACGTCCTGACTTTC.

The chain combines TRBV29-1 with TRBJ1-2; 7 positions match TRBD1. Per germline, CDR1 SQVTM and CDR2 ANQGSEA. The CDR3 contains 14 residues. The trim removed 4 bases at V and 4 bases at J, leaving 9 bases unmatched. As DNA, the CDR3 is TGCAGCGTTGCCGGGACAGACCTTTCCTATGGCTACACCTTC. Translation: CSVAGTDLSYGYTF.

V gene TRBV6-2 or TRBV6-3 combines with J gene TRBJ1-1; a possible D gene is TRBD1 (5 bases). Germline V gives CDR1 MNHEY, CDR2 SVGEGT. Trimming cost V 2 bases and J 8 bases, with 12 bases left between them. CDR3 length equals 13 residues. The CDR3 reads CASSYLGRREAFF. For the CDR3, the DNA is TGTGCCAGCAGTTACCTGGGACGGAGGGAAGCTTTCTTT.

This clone was detected only once. This chain's CDR3 is CASSVEGGHYGYTF. In DNA form, the CDR3 reads TGTGCCAGCAGCGTAGAGGGGGGCCACTATGGCTACACCTTC. This chain connects TRBV9 to TRBJ1-2, with D possibly TRBD1 on 6 matching bases. The CDR3 is 14 amino acids. From germline, CDR1 is SGDLS and CDR2 YYNGEE. V was trimmed by 0 bases and J by 3 bases, leaving 9 bases between them.

This clone has just one count. The chain couples TRBV3-1 (or the pseudogene TRBV3-2) to TRBJ2-2, with unresolved D. The germline V gene has CDR1 LGHDT and CDR2 YNNKEL (reference sequence). CDR3 length equals 14 residues. The V end was cut by 6 bases, the J end by 4 bases, with 12 bases between. The DNA for the CDR3 is TGTGCCAGCAGGACCACTCCCTCCACCGGGGAGCTGTTTTTT. This encodes CASRTTPSTGELFF.

The gene calls are TRBV5-6 and TRBJ1-1; D is unclear. The CDR3 consists of 16 residues. Trimming left V 3 bases short and J 2 bases short, with 17 bases between. From germline, CDR1 is SGHDT and CDR2 YYEEEE. The CDR3 region has the DNA TGTGCCAGCAGCTGGATTAGGGTCGAAGGAAACACTGAAGCTTTCTTT. Amino acids: CASSWIRVEGNTEAFF.